This T cell receptor (beta chain) was identified during a study of persistence of HIV-infected CD4 T cells. The overall study: CD4+ T cells responding to CMV or HIV-1 Gag were isolated.

As regards this clone: What it binds is not known.

The libraries were made with immunoSEQ version 4 in survey mode. Genomic DNA was diluted to around 10 ng/uL, up to 1 ug per sample. TCRdb's table, derived via immunoSEQ multiplex PCR, lists solely in-frame clones and lacks some. Found here are 50,000 or so clones, more than 60% of them singletons; the top ten hold about 3%. Stimulation used around 9.1 ug/mL lysate from CMV-infected fibroblasts. CD40L/CD69 double-negative CD45RO-high memory CD4+ T cells were collected. Inclusion required CMV-positive serology and CD4+ counts above 400 cells/uL. V lost 2 bases and J lost 5, with 15 bases in between. Germline lookup yields CDR1 SEHNR and CDR2 FQNEAQ (reference sequence). The CDR3 runs 15 residues.

The sample here was CD4+ T cells sorted from PBMCs after approximately 19-hour stimulation, taken from a patient who received antiretroviral therapy. This sequence joins TRBV7-9 and TRBJ1-1; D is unresolved. This TCR was recovered from an adult man with HIV who was CMV-seropositive. The CDR3 loop reads CASSLTSPLETEAFF. CDR3 sequence (DNA): TGTGCCAGCAGCTTAACCAGCCCATTAGAGACTGAAGCTTTCTTT.